The 20 T cell receptor beta chains below all came from one sample that was sequenced in a study of blood T cell repertoires in COVID-19. Sequenced by immunoSEQ multiplex PCR; TCRdb stores in-frame clones only, minus some. The data hold approximately 290,000 clones, with 84% observed a single time. Sample: peripheral blood. Every receptor here comes from a person aged 65 to 85 with COVID-19, enrolled during active disease.

The sample holds one count of this clone. This sequence joins TRBV7-8 and TRBJ2-1, with TRBD1 matching 10 bases. The CDR3 runs 16 residues. V was clipped by 5 bases and J by 7 bases; unmatched bases: 11. The germline gives CDR1 SGHVS, CDR2 FQNEAQ. The CDR3 loop is CASSPRDRGFGNEQFF. The CDR3 DNA is TGTGCCAGCAGCCCCCGGGACAGGGGTTTCGGGAATGAGCAGTTCTTC.

The V call is TRBV7-2, the J call TRBJ1-2; 7 bases fit TRBD1. J lost 6 bases, V lost 5 bases, and 12 bases had no gene match. Germline V gene lookup returns CDR1 SGHTA and CDR2 FQGNSA. This CDR3 spans 15 amino acids. CDR3 region: CASSTRQGLRDGYTF. CDR3 coding DNA: TGTGCCAGCAGCACCCGACAGGGACTTCGGGATGGCTACACCTTC.

This clone showed up just once. The chain employs TRBV7-3 and TRBJ1-1; D may be TRBD1 (5 bases). There are 15 residues in the CDR3. Trimming stripped 1 base from V and 6 bases from J, with 15 bases between. Germline V gene lookup returns CDR1 SGHTA and CDR2 FQGTGA. The CDR3 is CASSLNPVSGAEAFF. The DNA of the CDR3 is TGTGCCAGCAGCTTAAATCCCGTATCGGGGGCTGAAGCTTTCTTT. Looking up the rest from reference TRBV7-3 and TRBJ1-1 gives the full variable domain: GAGVSQTPSNKVTEKGKYVELRCDPISGHTALYWYRQSLGQGPEFLIYFQGTGAADDSGLPNDRFFAVRPEGSVSTLKIQRTERGDSAVYLCASSLNPVSGAEAFFGQGTRLTVV.

J is TRBJ1-2 and V is TRBV27; no definite D call. CDR3 length equals 13 residues. Trimming shortened V by 11 bases and J by 5 bases, and 18 bases separated the two germline ends. CDR1 MNHEY and CDR2 SMNVEV come from the germline V gene (reference sequence). The CDR3 sequence: CAPLMYGDYGYTF. DNA of the CDR3: TGTGCCCCCCTTATGTACGGGGATTATGGCTACACCTTC.

CDR3 loop: CASSRDRNFNEQFF. The CDR3 bases are TGTGCCAGCAGCCGGGACAGGAATTTCAATGAGCAGTTCTTC. The V gene is TRBV27, the J gene TRBJ2-1; TRBD1 matches at 8 bases. The CDR3 consists of 14 residues. Trimming took 6 bases from V and 6 from J; bases not matched to a gene: 7. The germline V gene has CDR1 MNHEY and CDR2 SMNVEV (reference sequence).

The gene calls are TRBV20-1 and TRBJ2-1; no firm D call. CDR3 length equals 11 residues. Deletions cut 7 bases from V and 5 bases from J, with 9 bases between. Germline-derived CDR1 and CDR2 are DFQATT and SNEGSKA (reference sequence). DNA of the CDR3: TGCAGTGTACGGAGAAACAATGAGCAGTTCTTC. Translation: CSVRRNNEQFF.

This chain connects TRBV11-3 to TRBJ2-7; 7 nucleotides agree with TRBD2. V lost 0 bases, J lost 3 bases, and 8 bases stayed unmatched. Germline CDR1 SGHNT, CDR2 YENEEA. The length of the CDR3 is 16 residues. CDR3 nucleotide sequence: TGTGCCAGCAGCTTAGAGAGAGGCGGGGGAGACTACGAGCAGTACTTC. This codes for CASSLERGGGDYEQYF.

The chain combines TRBV19 with TRBJ2-1; D possibly corresponds to TRBD1 (6 bases). Germline loops: CDR1 LNHDA, CDR2 SQIVND (reference sequence). Trimming left V 4 bases short and J 6 bases short, with 16 bases between. This CDR3 is built from 15 residues. DNA for the CDR3: TGTGCCAGTAGTAGGGGGCTCTATCCCCCCAATGAGCAGTTCTTC. Encoded protein: CASSRGLYPPNEQFF.

The rearrangement links TRBV28 to TRBJ1-1; D unclear. With 7 bases removed from V and 0 bases from J, the gap between germline ends came to 15 bases. The V gene's germline CDR1 is MDHEN and CDR2 SYDVKM. The CDR3 runs 15 residues. CDR3 in DNA: TGTGCCAGCACCCCCGGGAGGGCCTTGAACACTGAAGCTTTCTTT. Its translation: CASTPGRALNTEAFF.

The V and J genes are TRBV7-8 and TRBJ2-7, with TRBD1 matching over 7 bases. Germline V CDR1 and CDR2: SGHVS, FQNEAQ. The length of the CDR3 is 15 residues. J was trimmed by 1 base and V by 5 bases; bases with no gene match: 8. CDR3 sequence (DNA): TGTGCCAGCAGCCATGACAGGGACCTATCCTACGAGCAGTACTTC. Its protein product is CASSHDRDLSYEQYF. The full variable domain, completed using reference TRBV7-8 and TRBJ2-7, is GAGVSQSPRYKVAKRGQDVALRCDPISGHVSLFWYQQALGQGPEFLTYFQNEAQLDKSGLPSDRFFAERPEGSVSTLKIQRTQQEDSAVYLCASSHDRDLSYEQYFGPGTRLTVT.

A single count supports this clone. The V and J genes are TRBV29-1 and TRBJ2-3; D is perhaps TRBD2 (5 bases). CDR3 size: 16 residues. CDR1 and CDR2 (germline): SQVTM, ANQGSEA. The ends were cut back, 5 bases at V and 6 bases at J, with 24 bases in the middle. The CDR3 loop is CSVTETRRRYPDTQYF. CDR3 nucleotides: TGCAGCGTTACCGAAACTAGGCGGAGGTATCCTGATACGCAGTATTTT.

The genes are TRBV6-2 or TRBV6-3 and TRBJ1-6, with 7 bases that match TRBD1. Trimming at V came to 5 bases and at J to 5 bases, leaving 12 bases not matched to a gene. Germline CDR1 and CDR2: MNHEY and SVGEGT. The CDR3 sequence is 17 residues long. CDR3 loop: CASSQPDRVSDNSPLHF. The CDR3 coding sequence is TGTGCCAGCAGTCAACCCGACAGGGTCTCTGATAATTCACCCCTCCACTTT.

This clone was detected once. The sample contains more than one DNA sequence encoding this CDR3. The rearrangement uses TRBV7-8 and TRBJ1-6; the D is unclear. The CDR3 spans 13 residues. CDR1 and CDR2 from the germline V gene are SGHVS and FQNEAQ. Trimming cost V 5 bases and J 7 bases, with 9 bases left between them. The CDR3 coding sequence is TGTGCCAGCAGCCCGGGAAGGAATTCACCCCTCCACTTT. It encodes CASSPGRNSPLHF.

V and J are TRBV19 and TRBJ2-3; D is perhaps TRBD2 (7 bases). The ends were cut back, 10 bases at V and 4 bases at J, with 18 bases in the middle. The CDR3 contains 14 residues. Germline V gene data show CDR1 as LNHDA and CDR2 as SQIVND (reference sequence). Written as DNA, the CDR3 is TGTGCCACCCTGAGTAGGGGGGGGGCAGATACGCAGTATTTT. Translating it yields CATLSRGGADTQYF.

The chain carries TRBV28 and TRBJ1-2, with 7 bases aligning to TRBD1. V dropped 1 base and J dropped 0; count of bases not matched to a gene: 14. The CDR3 consists of 19 residues. Germline V gene data show CDR1 as MDHEN and CDR2 as SYDVKM. The CDR3 nucleotides are TGTGCCAGCAGTTTATTAGAGGGGGCAGGGCCATTAGCTAACTATGGCTACACCTTC. Translated: CASSLLEGAGPLANYGYTF.

V and J are TRBV7-3 and TRBJ2-2; 7 bases fit TRBD2. The CDR3 length is 18 residues. J lost 3 bases, V lost 1 base, and 11 bases had no gene match. From germline, CDR1 is SGHTA and CDR2 FQGTGA. In DNA, the CDR3 is TGTGCCAGCAGCTTAAACATTTCTGGGAGGGGAGACACCGGGGAGCTGTTTTTT. This encodes CASSLNISGRGDTGELFF.

This clone showed up just once. This chain joins TRBV5-1 and TRBJ1-2; TRBD1 aligns across 7 bases. The CDR3 consists of 15 residues. V shed 5 bases, J shed 4 bases, and the junction held 11 bases outside the gene matches. The germline V gene encodes CDR1 SGHRS and CDR2 YFSETQ. The CDR3 is CASSLLGGVGYGYTF. The CDR3 region has the DNA TGCGCCAGCAGTCTTTTAGGGGGCGTAGGCTATGGCTACACCTTC.

CDR3 in DNA: TGTGCCAGCAGACCACCCGGGACTAGCGGGGTACTCTCCTACGAGCAGTACTTC. This gives the protein CASRPPGTSGVLSYEQYF. The chain recombines TRBV7-2 with TRBJ2-7, with 13 bases fitting TRBD2. Germline V gene sequence: CDR1 SGHTA, CDR2 FQGNSA. The length of the CDR3 is 18 residues. After removal of 6 bases from V and 0 bases from J, the junction contained 11 bases not matched to a gene.

CDR3 sequence reads: CASSPTGQSYEQYF. DNA of the CDR3: TGTGCCAGCTCACCTACAGGGCAAAGCTACGAGCAGTACTTC. The chain carries TRBV18 and TRBJ2-7; possibly TRBD1 for D (6 bases). Between the trimmed V and J ends, which lost 3 bases and 3 bases, there was a span of 12 bases. Germline CDR1 KGHSH, CDR2 LQKENI. The CDR3 has 14 amino acids.

J is TRBJ1-4 and V is TRBV7-9; maybe TRBD1 (5 bases). Trimming stripped 0 bases from V and 8 bases from J, with 7 bases between. The CDR3 has 13 amino acids. Germline CDR1 is SEHNR and CDR2 is FQNEAQ (reference sequence). In nucleotides, the CDR3 is TGTGCCAGCAGCTTAGCAGGGGAAGAAAAACTGTTTTTT. This codes for CASSLAGEEKLFF.